The rows below give T cell receptor beta chains drawn from one sample of a study of T cells after posttransplantation cyclophosphamide. Assay: immunoSEQ multiplex PCR; the TCRdb copy retains only in-frame clones and omits some. Found here are some 19,000 clones, 74% of them singletons; the top ten hold 27%. The sample here was PBMCs, taken after an allogeneic stem cell transplant with post-transplant cyclophosphamide. The receptors come from a male patient aged 25 to 39 who received an allogeneic stem cell transplant from a related donor, was CMV-positive, and had acute GVHD only. The T cells may come from the graft donor. CDR3s include the opening cysteine and the closing phenylalanine or tryptophan. A D gene is named only where the DNA matches it firmly. The listing skips clone size in some rows; elsewhere it reads once, few, many or a size class.

J gene | clone size | D gene | V gene | CDR3 DNA | CDR3 protein
TRBJ1-1 | few | TRBD1 | TRBV4-2 | TGTGCCAGCAGCCAAGTGCAGGGGGCGCGGACTGAAGCTTTCTTT | CASSQVQGARTEAFF
TRBJ1-1 | NA | NA | TRBV19 | TGTGCCAGTAGTATTGGTGCGGCATCCACTGAAGCTTTCTTT | CASSIGAASTEAFF
TRBJ2-7 | few | TRBD2 | TRBV27 | TGTGCCAGCAGAGGGAGCGGGGGGTACGAGCAGTACTTC | CASRGSGGYEQYF
TRBJ1-2 | once | TRBD1 | TRBV28 | TGTGCCAGCAGGGGGACAGGCGGGGGCTATGGCTACACCTTC | CASRGTGGGYGYTF
TRBJ2-2 | NA | NA | TRBV7-2 | TGTGCCAGCAGCATTACCGGGATTCACACCGGGGAGCTGTTTTTT | CASSITGIHTGELFF
TRBJ2-5 | NA | TRBD2 | TRBV7-7 | TGTGCCAGCAGCGCAGCGGGGGGCGTCCAAGAGACCCAGTACTTC | CASSAAGGVQETQYF
TRBJ2-2 | NA | NA | TRBV19 | TGTGCCAGTAGTATGCAGCGGAACACCGGGGAGCTGTTTTTT | CASSMQRNTGELFF
TRBJ1-1 | NA | NA | TRBV2 | TGTGCCAGCCCAATACAGGGAGAGGCTTTCTTT | CASPIQGEAFF
TRBJ2-6 | NA | NA | TRBV9 | TGTGCCAGCAGCTCAAGGGGATACTCTGGGGCCAACGTCCTGACTTTC | CASSSRGYSGANVLTF
TRBJ2-5 | NA | TRBD2 | TRBV6-1 | TGTGCCAGCAGTATCGCGGGGGGAAGCAAGACCCAGTACTTC | CASSIAGGSKTQYF
TRBJ1-1 | NA | TRBD1 | TRBV19 | TGTGCCAGTAGCGATACAGGGGAGATGGCTGAAGCTTTCTTT | CASSDTGEMAEAFF
TRBJ2-2 | NA | NA | TRBV7-9 | TGTGCCAGCAGCTTCGAATCAGGAACCGGGGAGCTGTTTTTT | CASSFESGTGELFF
TRBJ1-1 | NA | NA | TRBV6-1 | TGTGCCAGCGTAGCTGGGACACTGGAAGCTTTCTTT | CASVAGTLEAFF
TRBJ1-2 | NA | TRBD1 | TRBV5-1 | TGCGCCAGCAGCTTGAGAGCGACAGGGAGCAGTGGCTACACCTTC | CASSLRATGSSGYTF
TRBJ1-1 | NA | NA | TRBV5-1 | TGCGCCAGCAGCACCATTGAGGGAAACACTGAAGCTTTCTTT | CASSTIEGNTEAFF
TRBJ2-3 | NA | TRBD1 | TRBV5-1 | TGCGCCAGCAGCTGGACAGGGGAGATATTAGGGACAGATACGCAGTATTTT | CASSWTGEILGTDTQYF
TRBJ1-1 | NA | TRBD1 | TRBV7-2 | TGTGCCAGCAGCTTAGGCCTAGGGGGCAACACTGAAGCTTTCTTT | CASSLGLGGNTEAFF
TRBJ2-5 | NA | NA | TRBV5-4 | TGTGCCAGCAGCTTGGCTGCACTGCAAGAGACCCAGTACTTC | CASSLAALQETQYF
TRBJ1-2 | few | TRBD1 | TRBV6-5 | TGTGCCAGCATTGGTGGGACAGGGGGCTATGGCTACACCTTC | CASIGGTGGYGYTF
TRBJ1-1 | few | NA | TRBV6-1 | TGTGCCAGCAGTGACTTATGGGGAGGGAGCACTGAAGCTTTCTTT | CASSDLWGGSTEAFF
TRBJ2-7 | NA | NA | TRBV5-6 | TGTGCCAGCAGCTTGGAGGCAGGGGTGAGGTCCTACGAGCAGTACTTC | CASSLEAGVRSYEQYF
TRBJ2-7 | few | NA | TRBV6-6 | TGTGCCAGCAGTTACGGGGGGGCGGGAGTCGAGCAGTACTTC | CASSYGGAGVEQYF
TRBJ1-5 | NA | TRBD1 | TRBV5-1 | TGCGCCAGCAGCTTGACAGGGGGCAGCAATCAGCCCCAGCATTTT | CASSLTGGSNQPQHF
TRBJ1-1 | once | NA | TRBV29-1 | TGCAGCGTTGCGGGGAAAATGAACACTGAAGCTTTCTTT | CSVAGKMNTEAFF
TRBJ1-2 | NA | TRBD1 | TRBV19 | TGTGCCAGTAGGGGGACAGGGGGAGGAGGCTACACCTTC | CASRGTGGGGYTF
TRBJ2-5 | NA | TRBD2 | TRBV7-2 | TGTGCCAGCAGCCAACGAGCGGGGGGACAAGAGACCCAGTACTTC | CASSQRAGGQETQYF
TRBJ1-1 | NA | TRBD1 | TRBV11-1 | TGTGCCAGCAGCTTAGAAGGGACAGGCTTCGAAGCTTTCTTT | CASSLEGTGFEAFF
TRBJ1-2 | once | NA | TRBV19 | TGTGCCAGTAGTGCCCAAGGACAACCCTCCTATGGCTACACCTTC | CASSAQGQPSYGYTF
TRBJ1-3 | NA | NA | TRBV6-1 | TGTGCCAGCGGGGGCCACTCTGGAAACACCATATATTTT | CASGGHSGNTIYF
TRBJ1-2 | NA | TRBD1 | TRBV10-2 | TGCGCCAGTTCGCCGGACAGGGGAATTGGCTACACCTTC | CASSPDRGIGYTF
TRBJ1-3 | NA | TRBD1 | TRBV9 | TGTGCCAGCAGCGTAGAGGGATCAGGGGGTGGGAACACCATATATTTT | CASSVEGSGGGNTIYF
TRBJ2-1 | NA | TRBD1 | TRBV9 | TGTGCCAGCAGCGGCCGGGACAGATCCTACAATGAGCAGTTCTTC | CASSGRDRSYNEQFF
TRBJ2-7 | NA | NA | TRBV4-2 | TGTGCCAGCAGCCAAGAGGGCACTAGGCACGAGCAGTACTTC | CASSQEGTRHEQYF
TRBJ1-1 | NA | NA | TRBV7-2 | TGTGCCAGCAGCCCGAGGAACGGGTACTCTGAAGCTTTCTTT | CASSPRNGYSEAFF